These 21 T cell receptor beta chains share one sample of origin, sequenced in a study of shared clonotypes between healthy human individuals. The table came from immunoSEQ multiplex PCR; TCRdb's copy has only in-frame clones and leaves some out. The data show roughly 2,500,000 clones, under 95% seen once. Source material: naive CD4+ T cells from PBMCs. The subset here: CD45RA+ positively selected. Every receptor here comes from a man between 18 and 35 years old in good health. Some clones in this sample may be carry-over from other donors' samples.

The chain couples TRBV19 to TRBJ2-7; no definite D call. Germline-derived CDR1 and CDR2 are LNHDA and SQIVND (reference sequence). The V end lost 5 bases, the J end lost 3 bases, and 14 bases lay between the germline ends. The CDR3 covers 14 residues. The CDR3 sequence: CASSPRPAFYEQYF. DNA for the CDR3: TGTGCCAGTAGTCCGAGACCGGCTTTCTACGAGCAGTACTTC.

The chain is built from TRBV5-4 and TRBJ2-1; no clear D. The length of the CDR3 is 14 residues. Trimming stripped 4 bases from V and 7 bases from J, with 15 bases between. CDR1 is SGHNT and CDR2 is YYREEE in the germline V gene (reference sequence). The CDR3 bases are TGTGCCAGCAGCGTAGTCTCGTCCTGGAATGAGCAGTTCTTC. Encoded protein: CASSVVSSWNEQFF.

This chain joins TRBV6-1 and TRBJ2-5; 14 bases map to TRBD2. The CDR3 sequence is 16 residues long. Per germline, CDR1 MNHNS and CDR2 SASEGT. The junction had 6 bases not matched to a gene; V was cut back by 4 bases and J by 5 bases. The CDR3 DNA sequence: TGTGCCAGCAGTGCCCGACTAGCGGGAGGGGGGGAGACCCAGTACTTC. This translates into CASSARLAGGGETQYF.

V usage is TRBV2 and J usage is TRBJ1-2; 9 bases are shared with TRBD1. The V and J ends lost 6 bases and 5 bases, in that order; junction bases with no gene match: 7. Germline V gives CDR1 SNHLY, CDR2 FYNNEI. The CDR3 contains 14 residues. Written as DNA, the CDR3 is TGTGCCAGCAGCCGGGGACAGGGAGGATATGGCTACACCTTC. Translation: CASSRGQGGYGYTF.

This clone was seen more than once but under ten times. This chain uses TRBV7-9 with TRBJ1-1; D perhaps matches TRBD1 (5 bases). With 4 bases removed from V and 3 bases from J, the gap between germline ends came to 12 bases. Germline V gene sequence: CDR1 SEHNR, CDR2 FQNEAQ (reference sequence). The CDR3 has 14 amino acids. This chain's CDR3 is CASSSTGGHTEAFF. The CDR3 bases are TGTGCCAGCAGCTCAACCGGGGGACACACTGAAGCTTTCTTT.

The chain combines TRBV5-1 with TRBJ2-2; possibly TRBD2 for D (7 bases). Trimming took 7 bases from V and 8 from J, leaving 24 bases between them. In germline, CDR1 is SGHRS, CDR2 YFSETQ. This CDR3 is 16 amino acids long. In DNA, the CDR3 is TGCGCCAGCCGGAGGCTAGGGGGGGCGCGATCAGGGGAGCTGTTTTTT. Amino acid sequence: CASRRLGGARSGELFF.

CDR3 DNA sequence: TGCGCCAGCAGCTTAGGGGGACAGGTAAACATTCAGTACTTC. Protein product: CASSLGGQVNIQYF. The chain couples TRBV5-1 to TRBJ2-4, with 8 bases identical to TRBD1. Germline CDR1 SGHRS, CDR2 YFSETQ. Trimming removed 2 bases from V and 6 bases from J; junction bases left unmatched: 4. CDR3 length: 14 amino acids.

This clone has a count of ten or more. Other DNA sequences in the sample encode the same CDR3. V usage is TRBV19 and J usage is TRBJ1-1, with D tentatively TRBD1 (5 bases). The germline V gene encodes CDR1 LNHDA and CDR2 SQIVND (reference sequence). The CDR3 is made up of 13 amino acids. V lost 3 bases, J lost 1 base, and 6 bases lay in between. The CDR3 reads CASSMGRNTEAFF. CDR3 nucleotide sequence: TGTGCCAGTAGTATGGGGCGGAACACTGAAGCTTTCTTT.

In regard to this clone: Other DNA sequences in this specimen translate into the identical CDR3. The V call is TRBV29-1, the J call TRBJ2-7; 13 positions match TRBD2. There are 14 residues in the CDR3. Trimming cost V 5 bases and J 1 base; bases outside gene matches: 2. Germline V gives CDR1 SQVTM, CDR2 ANQGSEA. The CDR3 reads CSVRTSGSSYEQYF. CDR3 sequence (DNA): TGCAGCGTTCGGACTAGCGGGAGTTCCTACGAGCAGTACTTC.

This clone was seen a handful of times. The chain couples TRBV7-9 to TRBJ1-1; D not resolved. CDR3 length: 14 residues. The germline V and J ends were trimmed by 5 bases and 1 base, with 11 bases remaining between them. CDR1 and CDR2 (germline): SEHNR, FQNEAQ (reference sequence). CDR3 bases: TGTGCCAGCAGCCCGGCGGGTTCGAACACTGAAGCTTTCTTT. It translates to CASSPAGSNTEAFF.

CDR3 DNA sequence: TGCGCCAGCAGCCCAGGGACAGGGGGCCAAGAGACCCAGTACTTC. Protein sequence: CASSPGTGGQETQYF. V is TRBV4-1 and J is TRBJ2-5; 11 nucleotides align to TRBD1. The CDR3 is 15 amino acids. In germline, CDR1 is MGHRA, CDR2 YSYEKL. V trimming: 4 bases; J trimming: 1 base; junction bases outside the gene matches: 2.

This chain uses TRBV11-1 with TRBJ2-1; 13 bases map to TRBD2. CDR3 length: 17 amino acids. V was clipped by 5 bases and J by 4 bases; unmatched bases: 8. CDR1 SGHAT and CDR2 FQDESV come from the germline V gene (reference sequence). In DNA form, the CDR3 reads TGTGCCAGCAGCCCAAGAGGGGGACTAGCGGGGTACAATGAGCAGTTCTTC. It is translated as CASSPRGGLAGYNEQFF.

The CDR3 reads CASSSLFYEQYF. The CDR3 nucleotides read TGTGCCAGCAGCTCGCTTTTTTACGAGCAGTACTTC. J is TRBJ2-7 and V is TRBV7-9; no clear D gene. Looked up from germline, CDR1 is SEHNR and CDR2 is FQNEAQ (reference sequence). V was pared by 4 bases and J by 4 bases, with 8 bases between. This CDR3 region has 12 residues.

The chain joins TRBV10-3 to TRBJ2-2; D uncertain. V gave up 4 bases and J gave up 1 base, with 10 bases separating them. Germline V lookup: CDR1 ENHRY, CDR2 SYGVKD. The CDR3 length is 15 residues. Written as DNA, the CDR3 is TGTGCCATCAGTGTAAGGCTCGAGAACACCGGGGAGCTGTTTTTT. The encoded protein is CAISVRLENTGELFF.

This clone has only one observation. Other DNA sequences of this sample code for an identical CDR3. The gene calls are TRBV11-1 and TRBJ2-3; 9 bases align to TRBD2. V lost 5 bases to trimming and J lost 3 bases; unmatched junction nucleotides: 6. The CDR3 sequence is 15 residues long. Looked up from germline, CDR1 is SGHAT and CDR2 is FQDESV (reference sequence). The CDR3, as DNA: TGTGCCAGCAGCCCGGGACTAGCCGGAACAGATACGCAGTATTTT. This gives the protein CASSPGLAGTDTQYF.

The chain employs TRBV5-6 and TRBJ1-6, with D maybe TRBD1 (5 bases). V shed 0 bases and J shed 9 bases, with 13 bases lying between them. This CDR3 is 15 amino acids long. CDR1 is SGHDT and CDR2 is YYEEEE in the germline V gene. CDR3 protein: CASSLEPRGGSPLHF. In nucleotides, the CDR3 is TGTGCCAGCAGCTTGGAACCGCGTGGGGGTTCACCCCTCCACTTT.

The rearrangement links TRBV10-1 to TRBJ2-7; TRBD2 matches 8 bases. The CDR3 has 19 residues. Germline V lookup: CDR1 WNHNN, CDR2 SYGVQD (reference sequence). Losses at the gene ends were 0 bases for V and 6 bases for J; bases not matched to a gene: 19. For the CDR3, the DNA is TGCGCCAGCAGTGAGTCGTTTACCATCGGCGGGAGGCCCGGGGTCGAGCAGTACTTC. Protein product: CASSESFTIGGRPGVEQYF.

The V and J genes are TRBV2 and TRBJ2-3, with D possibly being TRBD2 (6 bases). The CDR3 has 15 residues. Looked up from germline, CDR1 is SNHLY and CDR2 is FYNNEI. The V end was cut by 9 bases, the J end by 0 bases, with 16 bases between. The CDR3 region is CASQPGTQSTDTQYF. CDR3 sequence (DNA): TGTGCCAGTCAGCCCGGGACTCAGAGCACAGATACGCAGTATTTT.

The chain combines TRBV5-1 with TRBJ2-5; the match to TRBD2 covers 8 bases. Germline assignment: CDR1 SGHRS and CDR2 YFSETQ. J gave up 2 bases and V 0 bases, and 12 bases lay outside the gene matches. The length of the CDR3 is 18 residues. CDR3 DNA: TGCGCCAGCAGCTTGGGTTTAGCGGGATTTTTCGGGCAAGAGACCCAGTACTTC. Translated: CASSLGLAGFFGQETQYF.

This rearrangement joins TRBV5-8 to TRBJ1-4, with TRBD1 matching 12 bases. Trimming removed 4 bases from V and 8 bases from J; junction bases left unmatched: 9. The CDR3 spans 16 residues. The germline CDR1 and CDR2 sequences are SGHTS and YDEGEE. The CDR3 sequence is CASSTGTGGFHEKLFF. The DNA of the CDR3 is TGTGCCAGCAGCACCGGGACAGGGGGCTTTCACGAAAAACTGTTTTTT.

The chain employs TRBV10-1 and TRBJ2-7; perhaps TRBD2 as D (5 bases). The CDR3 contains 14 residues. Germline V gene sequence: CDR1 WNHNN, CDR2 SYGVQD (reference sequence). Trimming stripped 6 bases from V and 0 bases from J, with 12 bases between. The CDR3: CASRRDVSSYEQYF. Here the CDR3 DNA reads TGCGCCAGCAGGAGGGATGTGAGCTCCTACGAGCAGTACTTC.